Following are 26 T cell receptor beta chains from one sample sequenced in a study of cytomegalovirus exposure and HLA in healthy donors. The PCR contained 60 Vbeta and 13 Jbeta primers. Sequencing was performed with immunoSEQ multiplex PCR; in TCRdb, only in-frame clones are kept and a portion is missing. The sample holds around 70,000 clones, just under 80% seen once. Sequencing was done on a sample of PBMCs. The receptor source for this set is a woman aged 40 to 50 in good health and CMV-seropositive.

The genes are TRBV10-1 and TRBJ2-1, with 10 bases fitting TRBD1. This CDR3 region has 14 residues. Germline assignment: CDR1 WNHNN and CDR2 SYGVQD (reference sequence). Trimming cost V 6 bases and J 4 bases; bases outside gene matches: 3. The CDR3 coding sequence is TGCGCCAGCAGGGGGACAGGGGCGTACAATGAGCAGTTCTTC. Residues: CASRGTGAYNEQFF.

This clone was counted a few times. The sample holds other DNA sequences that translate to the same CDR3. CDR3 coding DNA: TGTGCCAGCAGTCGCGAAGCGGGGGATACCTACAATGAGCAGTTCTTC. Protein: CASSREAGDTYNEQFF. The rearrangement uses TRBV2 and TRBJ2-1; 8 nucleotides align to TRBD2. Trimming removed 5 bases from V and 2 bases from J; junction bases left unmatched: 8. In germline, CDR1 is SNHLY, CDR2 FYNNEI. The length of the CDR3 is 16 residues.

CDR3 in amino acids: CASSLGLAGVDEQFF. CDR3 coding DNA: TGTGCCAGCAGCCTTGGGTTAGCGGGGGTTGATGAGCAGTTCTTC. This chain joins TRBV7-9 and TRBJ2-1; 9 bases line up with TRBD2. Germline CDR1 is SEHNR and CDR2 is FQNEAQ (reference sequence). With 5 bases clipped from V and 8 bases from J, the junction kept 10 bases outside the gene matches. CDR3 length: 15 amino acids. The variable domain in full, completed from reference TRBV7-9 and TRBJ2-1, reads DTGVSQNPRHKITKRGQNVTFRCDPISEHNRLYWYRQTLGQGPEFLTYFQNEAQLEKSRLLSDRFSAERPKGSFSTLEIQRTEQGDSAMYLCASSLGLAGVDEQFFGPGTRLTVL.

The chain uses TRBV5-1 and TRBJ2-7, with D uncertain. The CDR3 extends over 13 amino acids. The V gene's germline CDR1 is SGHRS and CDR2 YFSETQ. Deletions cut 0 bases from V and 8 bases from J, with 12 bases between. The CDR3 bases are TGCGCCAGCAGCTTGGCGGGTGCTACCCAGCAGTACTTC. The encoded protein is CASSLAGATQQYF.

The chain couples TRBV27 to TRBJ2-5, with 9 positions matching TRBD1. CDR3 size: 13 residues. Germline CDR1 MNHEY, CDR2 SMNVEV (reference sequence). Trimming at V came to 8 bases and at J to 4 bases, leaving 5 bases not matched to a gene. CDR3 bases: TGTGCCAGCGGCTACAGGGGGCGAGAGACCCAGTACTTC. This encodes CASGYRGRETQYF.

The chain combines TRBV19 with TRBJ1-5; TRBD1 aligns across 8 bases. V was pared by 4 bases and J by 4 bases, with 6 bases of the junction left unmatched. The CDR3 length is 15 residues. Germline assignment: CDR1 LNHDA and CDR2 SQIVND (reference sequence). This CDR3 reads CASSTLTGENQPQHF. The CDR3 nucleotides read TGTGCCAGTAGTACGCTGACAGGGGAAAATCAGCCCCAGCATTTT.

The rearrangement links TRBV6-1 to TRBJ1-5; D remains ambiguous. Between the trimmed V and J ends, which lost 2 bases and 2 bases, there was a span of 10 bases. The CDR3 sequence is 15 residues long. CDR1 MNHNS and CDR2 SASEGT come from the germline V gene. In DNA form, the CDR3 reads TGTGCCAGCAGTGAATGGACTTATCGCAATCAGCCCCAGCATTTT. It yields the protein CASSEWTYRNQPQHF.

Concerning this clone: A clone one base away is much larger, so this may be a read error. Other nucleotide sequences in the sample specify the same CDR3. In nucleotides, the CDR3 is TGTGCCAGCAGTCGGGAGAGCACTGAAGCTTTCTTT. Translating gives CASSRESTEAFF. V and J are TRBV6-5 and TRBJ1-1; D is ambiguous. The CDR3 has 12 amino acids. The ends were cut back, 5 bases at V and 4 bases at J, with 8 bases in the middle. CDR1 MNHEY and CDR2 SVGAGI come from the germline V gene.

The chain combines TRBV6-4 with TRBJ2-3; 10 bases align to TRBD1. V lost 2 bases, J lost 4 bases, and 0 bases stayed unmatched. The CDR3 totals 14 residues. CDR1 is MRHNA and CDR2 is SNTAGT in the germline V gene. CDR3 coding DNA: TGTGCCAGCAGTGACGGACAGGGGGCAGATACGCAGTATTTT. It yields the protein CASSDGQGADTQYF.

As DNA, the CDR3 is TGCGCCAGCAGCTTGGTTCAGGGTGAGGATGAGCAGTTCTTC. Protein product: CASSLVQGEDEQFF. This chain connects TRBV5-1 to TRBJ2-1, with D maybe TRBD1 (5 bases). This CDR3 has 14 residues. From germline, CDR1 is SGHRS and CDR2 YFSETQ. V dropped 0 bases and J dropped 8 bases, with 12 bases sitting between them. Full variable domain (outside the CDR3, taken from reference TRBV5-1 and TRBJ2-1): KAGVTQTPRYLIKTRGQQVTLSCSPISGHRSVSWYQQTPGQGLQFLFEYFSETQRNKGNFPGRFSGRQFSNSRSEMNVSTLELGDSALYLCASSLVQGEDEQFFGPGTRLTVL.

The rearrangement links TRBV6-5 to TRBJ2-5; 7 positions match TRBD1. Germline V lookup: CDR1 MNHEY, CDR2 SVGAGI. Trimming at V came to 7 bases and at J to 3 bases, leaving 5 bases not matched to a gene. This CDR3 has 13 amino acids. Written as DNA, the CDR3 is TGTGCCAGCAAAAGACAGGGTAAAGAGACCCAGTACTTC. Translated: CASKRQGKETQYF.

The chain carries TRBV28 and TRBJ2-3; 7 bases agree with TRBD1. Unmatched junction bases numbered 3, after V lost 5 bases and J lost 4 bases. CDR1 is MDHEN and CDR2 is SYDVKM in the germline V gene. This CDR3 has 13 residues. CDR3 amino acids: CASSPGQADTQYF. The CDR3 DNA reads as TGTGCCAGCAGTCCCGGACAGGCAGATACGCAGTATTTT.

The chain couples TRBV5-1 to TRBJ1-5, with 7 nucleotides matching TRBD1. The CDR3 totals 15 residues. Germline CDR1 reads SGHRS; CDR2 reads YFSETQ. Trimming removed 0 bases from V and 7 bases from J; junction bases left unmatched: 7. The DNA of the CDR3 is TGCGCCAGCAGCTTGGGGGTAGGGGGCGAGCAGCCCCAGCATTTT. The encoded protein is CASSLGVGGEQPQHF.

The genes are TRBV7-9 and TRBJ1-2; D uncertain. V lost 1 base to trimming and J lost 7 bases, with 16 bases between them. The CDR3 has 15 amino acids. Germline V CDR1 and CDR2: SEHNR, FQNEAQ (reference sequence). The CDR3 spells CASSLDALGLSGYTF. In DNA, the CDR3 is TGTGCCAGCAGCTTAGATGCTCTCGGGTTGAGTGGCTACACCTTC.

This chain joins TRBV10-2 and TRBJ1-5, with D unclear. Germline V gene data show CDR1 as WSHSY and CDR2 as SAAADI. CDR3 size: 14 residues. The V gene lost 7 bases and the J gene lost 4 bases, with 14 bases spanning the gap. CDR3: CASTHSGENQPQHF. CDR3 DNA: TGCGCCAGCACCCACAGTGGCGAAAATCAGCCCCAGCATTTT.

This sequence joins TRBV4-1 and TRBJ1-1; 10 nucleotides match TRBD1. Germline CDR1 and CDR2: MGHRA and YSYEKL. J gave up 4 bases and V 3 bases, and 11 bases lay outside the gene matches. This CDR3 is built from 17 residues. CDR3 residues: CASSQYTGTGVPTEAFF. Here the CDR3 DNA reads TGCGCCAGCAGCCAGTATACCGGGACAGGGGTTCCCACTGAAGCTTTCTTT.

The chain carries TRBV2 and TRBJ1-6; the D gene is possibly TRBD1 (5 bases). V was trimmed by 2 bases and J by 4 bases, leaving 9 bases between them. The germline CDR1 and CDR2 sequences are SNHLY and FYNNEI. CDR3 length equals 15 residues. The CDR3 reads CASSEQDTYNSPLHF. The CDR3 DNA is TGTGCCAGCAGTGAACAGGACACATATAATTCACCCCTCCACTTT.

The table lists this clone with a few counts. CDR3 nucleotides: TGTGCCAGCAGCCCTTGGACAGGGGCCATGAACACTGAAGCTTTCTTT. It encodes CASSPWTGAMNTEAFF. V gene TRBV7-2 combines with J gene TRBJ1-1; 9 nucleotides align to TRBD1. The CDR3 has 16 residues. Germline CDR1 SGHTA, CDR2 FQGNSA. The ends lost 5 bases at V and 0 bases at J; junction bases unmatched: 7.

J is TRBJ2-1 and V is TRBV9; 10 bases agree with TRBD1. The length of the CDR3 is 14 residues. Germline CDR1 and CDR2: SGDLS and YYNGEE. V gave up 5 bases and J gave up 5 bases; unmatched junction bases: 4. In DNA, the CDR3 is TGTGCCAGCAGTGCCGGGACAGGGGACAATGAGCAGTTCTTC. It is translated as CASSAGTGDNEQFF.

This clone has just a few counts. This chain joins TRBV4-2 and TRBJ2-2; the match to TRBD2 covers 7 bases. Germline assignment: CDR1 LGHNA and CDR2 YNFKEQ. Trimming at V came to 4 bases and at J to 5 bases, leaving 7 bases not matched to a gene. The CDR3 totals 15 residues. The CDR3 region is CASSLGTTLTGELFF. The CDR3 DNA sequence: TGTGCCAGCAGCCTTGGGACTACATTGACCGGGGAGCTGTTTTTT.

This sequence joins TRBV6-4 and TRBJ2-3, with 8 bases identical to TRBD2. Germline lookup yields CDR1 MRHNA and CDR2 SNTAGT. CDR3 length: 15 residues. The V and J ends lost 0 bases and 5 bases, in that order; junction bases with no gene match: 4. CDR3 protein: CASSDSRGGQDTQYF. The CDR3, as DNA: TGTGCCAGCAGTGACTCCCGGGGGGGGCAAGATACGCAGTATTTT.

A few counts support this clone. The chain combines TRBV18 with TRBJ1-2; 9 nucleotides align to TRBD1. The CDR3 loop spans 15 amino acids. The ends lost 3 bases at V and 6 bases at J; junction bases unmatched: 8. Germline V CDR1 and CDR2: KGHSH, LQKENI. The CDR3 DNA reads TGTGCCAGCTCACCGGGGACAGGGTCGGGCAATGGCTACACCTTC. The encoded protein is CASSPGTGSGNGYTF.

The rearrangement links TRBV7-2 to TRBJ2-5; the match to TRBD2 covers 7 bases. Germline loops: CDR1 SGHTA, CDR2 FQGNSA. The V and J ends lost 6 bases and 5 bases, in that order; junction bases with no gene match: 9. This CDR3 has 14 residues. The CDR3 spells CASSKERGRETQYF. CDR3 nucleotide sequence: TGTGCCAGCAGTAAAGAGCGGGGTCGGGAGACCCAGTACTTC.

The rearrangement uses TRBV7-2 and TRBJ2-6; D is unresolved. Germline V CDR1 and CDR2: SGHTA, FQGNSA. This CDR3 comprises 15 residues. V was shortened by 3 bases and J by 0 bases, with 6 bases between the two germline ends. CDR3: CASSLRISGANVLTF. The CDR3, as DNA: TGTGCCAGCAGCTTGCGTATCTCTGGGGCCAACGTCCTGACTTTC.

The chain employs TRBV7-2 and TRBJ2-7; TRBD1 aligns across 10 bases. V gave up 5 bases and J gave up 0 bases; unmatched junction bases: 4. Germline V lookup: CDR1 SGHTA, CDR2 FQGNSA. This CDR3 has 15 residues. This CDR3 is CASSAGQGYSYEQYF. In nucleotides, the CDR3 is TGTGCCAGCAGCGCGGGACAGGGGTACTCCTACGAGCAGTACTTC.

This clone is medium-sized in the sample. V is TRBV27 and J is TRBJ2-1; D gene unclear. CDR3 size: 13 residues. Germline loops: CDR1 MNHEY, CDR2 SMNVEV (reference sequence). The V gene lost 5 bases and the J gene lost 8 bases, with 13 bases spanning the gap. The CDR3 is CASSPTAEYEQFF. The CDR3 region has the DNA TGTGCCAGCAGTCCAACCGCCGAGTATGAGCAGTTCTTC.